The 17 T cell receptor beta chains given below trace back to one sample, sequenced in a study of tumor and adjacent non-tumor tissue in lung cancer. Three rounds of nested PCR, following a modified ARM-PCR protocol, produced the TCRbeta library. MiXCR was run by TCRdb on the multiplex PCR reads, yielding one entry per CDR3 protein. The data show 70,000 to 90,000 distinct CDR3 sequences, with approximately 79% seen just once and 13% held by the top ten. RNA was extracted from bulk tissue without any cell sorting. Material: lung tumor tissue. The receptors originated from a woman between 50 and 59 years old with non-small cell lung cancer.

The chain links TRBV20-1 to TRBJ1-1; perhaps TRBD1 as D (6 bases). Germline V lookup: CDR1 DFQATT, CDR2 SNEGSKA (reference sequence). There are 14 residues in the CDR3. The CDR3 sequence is CSAPLGGLRTEAFF. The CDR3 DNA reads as TGCAGCGCTCCTCTAGGGGGACTCCGGACTGAAGCTTTCTTT.

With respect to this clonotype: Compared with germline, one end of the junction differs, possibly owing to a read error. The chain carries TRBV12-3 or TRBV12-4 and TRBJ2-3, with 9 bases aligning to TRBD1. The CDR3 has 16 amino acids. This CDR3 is CAGSFKGTGSTDAQNF. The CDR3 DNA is TGTGCCGGCAGTTTTAAGGGGACAGGGAGCACAGATGCGCAGAATTTT.

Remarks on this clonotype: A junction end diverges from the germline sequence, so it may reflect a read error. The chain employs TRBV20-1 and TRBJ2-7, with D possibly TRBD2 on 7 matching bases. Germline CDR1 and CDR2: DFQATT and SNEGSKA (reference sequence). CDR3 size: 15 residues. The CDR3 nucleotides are TGCTGTGCTAGAGATACCTGCGGGGGCTCCTACGAGCTGTACTTC. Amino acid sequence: CCARDTCGGSYELYF.

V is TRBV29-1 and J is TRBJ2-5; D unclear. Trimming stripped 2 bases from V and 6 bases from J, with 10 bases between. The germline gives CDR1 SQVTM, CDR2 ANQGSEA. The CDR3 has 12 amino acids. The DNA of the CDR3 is TGCAGCGTTGAACAACAGCGCCAGACCCAGTACTTC. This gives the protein CSVEQQRQTQYF.

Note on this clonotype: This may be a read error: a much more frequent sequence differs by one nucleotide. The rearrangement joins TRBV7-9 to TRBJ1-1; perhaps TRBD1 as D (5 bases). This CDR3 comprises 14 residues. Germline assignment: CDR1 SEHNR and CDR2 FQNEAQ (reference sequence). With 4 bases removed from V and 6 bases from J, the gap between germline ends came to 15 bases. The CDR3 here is CASSSRGGDSEAFF. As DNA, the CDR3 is TGTGCCAGCAGCTCTCGCGGGGGTGACTCTGAAGCTTTCTTT.

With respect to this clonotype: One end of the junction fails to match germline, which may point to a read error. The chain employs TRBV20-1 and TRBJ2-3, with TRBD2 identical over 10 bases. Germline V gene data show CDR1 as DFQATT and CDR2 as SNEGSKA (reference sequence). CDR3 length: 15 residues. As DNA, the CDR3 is TGCAATGCTAGACATCTAGCGGGAGGCACAGATACGCAGTATTTT. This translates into CNARHLAGGTDTQYF.

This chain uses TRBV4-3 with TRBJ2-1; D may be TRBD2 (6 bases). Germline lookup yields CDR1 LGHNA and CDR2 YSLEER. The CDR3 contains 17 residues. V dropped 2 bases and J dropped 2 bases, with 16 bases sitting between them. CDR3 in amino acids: CASSQTSISNTYNEQFF. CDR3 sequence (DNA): TGCGCCAGCAGCCAAACTAGCATTTCGAACACCTACAATGAGCAGTTCTTC.

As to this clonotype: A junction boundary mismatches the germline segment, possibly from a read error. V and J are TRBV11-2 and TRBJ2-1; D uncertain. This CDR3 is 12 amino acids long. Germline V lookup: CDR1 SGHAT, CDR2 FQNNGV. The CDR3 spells CASRGLPDEQFF. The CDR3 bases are TGTGCCAGCAGGGGATTACCTGACGAGCAATTCTTC.

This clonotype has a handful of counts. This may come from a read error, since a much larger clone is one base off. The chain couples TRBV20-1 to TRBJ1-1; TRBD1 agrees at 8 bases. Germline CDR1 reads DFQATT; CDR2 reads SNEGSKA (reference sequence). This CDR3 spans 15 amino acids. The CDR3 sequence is CNARDYRGVNTEAFF. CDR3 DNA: TGCAATGCTAGGGACTACAGGGGGGTGAACACTGAAGCTTTCTTT.

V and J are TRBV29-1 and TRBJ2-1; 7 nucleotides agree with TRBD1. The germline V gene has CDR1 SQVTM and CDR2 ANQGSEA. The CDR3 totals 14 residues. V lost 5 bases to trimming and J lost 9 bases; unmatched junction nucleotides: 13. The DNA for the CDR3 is TGCAGCGTTACGAGCGCCGGGACAGCCTGTGAGCAGTTCTTC. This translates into CSVTSAGTACEQFF.

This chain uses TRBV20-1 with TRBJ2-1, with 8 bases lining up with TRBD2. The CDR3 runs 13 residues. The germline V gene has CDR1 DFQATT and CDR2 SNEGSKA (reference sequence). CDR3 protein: CSSTSGSHNEQFF. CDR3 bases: TGCAGCTCAACAAGCGGGAGTCACAATGAGCAGTTCTTC.

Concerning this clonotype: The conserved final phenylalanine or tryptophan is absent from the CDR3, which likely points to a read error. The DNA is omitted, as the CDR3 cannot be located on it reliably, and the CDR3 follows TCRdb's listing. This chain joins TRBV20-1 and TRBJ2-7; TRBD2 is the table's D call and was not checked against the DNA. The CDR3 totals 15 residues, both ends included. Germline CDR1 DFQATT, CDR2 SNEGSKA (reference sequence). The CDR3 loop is CSTRLAGYSSYEEYL.

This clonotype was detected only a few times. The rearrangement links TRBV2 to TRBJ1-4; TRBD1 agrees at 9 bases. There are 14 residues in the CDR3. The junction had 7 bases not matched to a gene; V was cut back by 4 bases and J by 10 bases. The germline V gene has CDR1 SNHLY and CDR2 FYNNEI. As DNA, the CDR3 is TGTGCCAGCAGTGCCACAGGGGGCGGCGGAAAACTGTTTTTT. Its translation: CASSATGGGGKLFF.

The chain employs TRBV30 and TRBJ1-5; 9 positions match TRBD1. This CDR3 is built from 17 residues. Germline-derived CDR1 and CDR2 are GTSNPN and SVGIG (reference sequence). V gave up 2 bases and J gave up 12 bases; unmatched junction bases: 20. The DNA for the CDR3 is TGTGCCTGGAGTCGGGACAGGGTGGACACTAGCAATCAGGTCCAGCATTTT. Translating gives CAWSRDRVDTSNQVQHF.

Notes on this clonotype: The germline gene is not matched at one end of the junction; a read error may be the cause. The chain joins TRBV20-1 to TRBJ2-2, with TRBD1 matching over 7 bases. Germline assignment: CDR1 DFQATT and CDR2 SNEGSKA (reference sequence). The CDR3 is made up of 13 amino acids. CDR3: CSAAVGNTGELLF. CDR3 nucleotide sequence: TGCAGTGCCGCCGTGGGGAACACAGGGGAGCTGTTATTT.

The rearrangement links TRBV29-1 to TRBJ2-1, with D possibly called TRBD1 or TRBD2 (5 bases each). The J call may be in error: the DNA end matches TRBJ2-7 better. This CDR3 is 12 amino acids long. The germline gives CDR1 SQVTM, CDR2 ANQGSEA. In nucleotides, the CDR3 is TGCAGCGATGGGGGTGGGAGCAATGAGCAGTACTTC. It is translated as CSDGGGSNEQYF.

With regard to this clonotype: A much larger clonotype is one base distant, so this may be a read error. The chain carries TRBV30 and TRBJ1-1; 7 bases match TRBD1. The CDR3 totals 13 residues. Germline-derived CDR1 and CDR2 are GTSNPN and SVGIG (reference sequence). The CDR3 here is CVWILTGSTEAFF. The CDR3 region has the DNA TGTGTCTGGATCCTGACAGGGTCTACTGAAGCTTTCTTT.